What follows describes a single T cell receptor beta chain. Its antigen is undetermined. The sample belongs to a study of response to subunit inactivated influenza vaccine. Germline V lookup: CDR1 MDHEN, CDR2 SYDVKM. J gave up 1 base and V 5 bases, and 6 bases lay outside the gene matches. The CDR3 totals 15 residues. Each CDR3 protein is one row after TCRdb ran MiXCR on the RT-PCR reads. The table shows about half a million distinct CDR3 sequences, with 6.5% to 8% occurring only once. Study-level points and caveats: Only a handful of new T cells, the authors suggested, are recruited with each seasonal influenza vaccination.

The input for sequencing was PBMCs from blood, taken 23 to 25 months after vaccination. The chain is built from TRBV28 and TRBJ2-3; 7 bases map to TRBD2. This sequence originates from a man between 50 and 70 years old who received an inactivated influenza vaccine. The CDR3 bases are TGTGCCAGCAGTCGACTAGCCCGGGGCACAGATACGCAGTATTTT. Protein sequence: CASSRLARGTDTQYF.